The 21 T cell receptor beta chains below all came from one sample that was sequenced in a study of T cells after yellow fever vaccination. TCRdb re-called the 5' RACE reads with MiXCR, one entry per CDR3 protein. Here the sample spans a few hundred thousand distinct CDR3 sequences, over 4% being singletons. Sample: PBMCs, taken 5 days after the yellow fever booster vaccination. All receptors come from a man between 18 and 35 years old who received the YFV17D yellow fever vaccine.

This chain joins TRBV4-3 and TRBJ1-4, with 10 nucleotides matching TRBD1. CDR3 length equals 15 residues. Germline V gene sequence: CDR1 LGHNA, CDR2 YSLEER. J gave up 11 bases and V 0 bases, and 6 bases lay outside the gene matches. CDR3 residues: CASSQEGTGEGKLFF. The CDR3 DNA sequence: TGCGCCAGCAGCCAAGAAGGGACAGGGGAGGGGAAACTGTTTTTT.

This clonotype has only a few counts. The chain carries TRBV5-6 and TRBJ2-3; tentatively, D is TRBD2 (6 bases). Germline-derived CDR1 and CDR2 are SGHDT and YYEEEE. V was shortened by 4 bases and J by 2 bases, with 14 bases between the two germline ends. The CDR3 totals 15 residues. CDR3 sequence: CASSIRDSATDTQYF. The CDR3 bases are TGTGCCAGCAGCATCCGGGACTCAGCCACAGATACGCAGTATTTT.

The V and J genes are TRBV15 and TRBJ2-5; D possibly corresponds to TRBD2 (5 bases). The CDR3 loop spans 15 amino acids. Per germline, CDR1 LNHNV and CDR2 YYDKDF (reference sequence). The V gene lost 0 bases and the J gene lost 1 base, with 9 bases spanning the gap. The CDR3 DNA reads as TGTGCCACCAGCAGAGATTTAGGGAGCCAAGAGACCCAGTACTTC. Protein: CATSRDLGSQETQYF.

This clonotype was seen only a few times. V gene TRBV9 combines with J gene TRBJ2-2; D uncertain. This CDR3 is built from 13 residues. The V and J ends lost 3 bases and 3 bases respectively, with 6 bases between them. In germline, CDR1 is SGDLS, CDR2 YYNGEE. Written as DNA, the CDR3 is TGTGCCAGCAGCGCCGCCCACACCGGGGAGCTGTTTTTT. Its protein is CASSAAHTGELFF.

This clonotype was observed a handful of times. CDR3 nucleotides: TGTGCCAGCAGCCAGCAACAGGACACTGAAGCTTTCTTT. Translation: CASSQQQDTEAFF. The rearrangement links TRBV4-2 to TRBJ1-1; possible D gene TRBD1, 5 bases. Germline V gene data show CDR1 as LGHNA and CDR2 as YNFKEQ. Deletions cut 3 bases from V and 3 bases from J, with 8 bases between. This CDR3 has 13 amino acids.

This clonotype occurred many times. The genes are TRBV11-2 and TRBJ1-1; D is ambiguous. Germline assignment: CDR1 SGHAT and CDR2 FQNNGV. This CDR3 is 14 amino acids long. Trimming removed 5 bases from V and 11 bases from J, with 21 bases in between. The CDR3 region is CASSPPTPFQMAFF. CDR3 sequence (DNA): TGTGCCAGCAGCCCACCGACCCCATTTCAAATGGCTTTCTTT.

The CDR3 is CAWRMEGTDTQYF. The DNA of the CDR3 is TGTGCCTGGAGAATGGAAGGCACAGATACGCAGTATTTT. The genes are TRBV30 and TRBJ2-3; D gene uncertain. With 3 bases removed from V and 1 base from J, the gap between germline ends came to 8 bases. The CDR3 spans 13 residues. Germline V gives CDR1 GTSNPN, CDR2 SVGIG (reference sequence).

This clonotype was recorded at least ten times. The chain is built from TRBV29-1 and TRBJ1-5; possibly TRBD1 for D (5 bases). The V and J ends lost 7 bases and 3 bases respectively, with 10 bases between them. Per the germline V gene, CDR1 is SQVTM and CDR2 is ANQGSEA. The CDR3 is 12 residues long. This CDR3 is CSAGGPNQPQHF. The CDR3 region has the DNA TGCAGCGCGGGGGGACCCAATCAGCCCCAGCATTTT.

The rearrangement links TRBV2 to TRBJ2-7, with TRBD2 identical over 8 bases. The CDR3 consists of 14 residues. V shed 6 bases, J shed 1 base, and the junction held 5 bases outside the gene matches. From germline, CDR1 is SNHLY and CDR2 FYNNEI. CDR3 protein: CASRIGGASYEQYF. The CDR3 DNA reads as TGTGCCAGCAGAATCGGGGGGGCTTCCTACGAGCAGTACTTC.

The table lists this clonotype with a few counts. This chain connects TRBV28 to TRBJ1-5, with D tentatively TRBD1 (6 bases). V dropped 1 base and J dropped 1 base, with 14 bases sitting between them. Per the germline V gene, CDR1 is MDHEN and CDR2 is SYDVKM. The CDR3 spans 17 residues. CDR3 in DNA: TGTGCCAGCAGTTTATTAGGGGGGGTACGGAGCAATCAGCCCCAGCATTTT. Amino acid sequence: CASSLLGGVRSNQPQHF.

This chain uses TRBV6-6 with TRBJ2-1; D is tentatively TRBD1 or TRBD2 (7 bases each). The germline gives CDR1 MNHNY, CDR2 SVGAGI (reference sequence). Trimming pared 6 bases from V and 3 bases from J, leaving 15 bases between. The CDR3 runs to 15 residues. CDR3 residues: CASRETGTNYNEQFF. The CDR3 nucleotides are TGTGCCAGCAGGGAGACAGGGACTAACTACAATGAGCAGTTCTTC.

This clonotype was seen only a few times. The V call is TRBV12-5, the J call TRBJ1-2; D not resolved. V was pared by 3 bases and J by 0 bases, with 11 bases between. CDR1 and CDR2 from the germline V gene are LGHNT and FRNRAP. The CDR3 spans 15 residues. CDR3 residues: CASGFSDLANYGYTF. Here the CDR3 DNA reads TGTGCTAGTGGTTTCTCGGACCTTGCTAACTATGGCTACACCTTC. The full variable domain, its missing parts supplied by reference TRBV12-5 and TRBJ1-2, is DARVTQTPRHKVTEMGQEVTMRCQPILGHNTVFWYRQTMMQGLELLAYFRNRAPLDDSGMPKDRFSAEMPDATLATLKIQPSEPRDSAVYFCASGFSDLANYGYTFGSGTRLTVV.

This chain links TRBV6-2 or TRBV6-3 with TRBJ1-6; TRBD1 might be the D (5 bases). CDR3 length: 17 amino acids. Germline CDR1 MNHEY, CDR2 SVGEGT. Trimming shortened V by 6 bases and J by 2 bases, and 17 bases separated the two germline ends. DNA of the CDR3: TGTGCCAGCAGATCCCTCAGGGAAGACCCCTATAATTCACCCCTCCACTTT. This translates into CASRSLREDPYNSPLHF.

This clonotype has ten or more counts. The chain recombines TRBV5-1 with TRBJ1-3, with D hard to call. The CDR3 totals 14 residues. The V and J ends lost 4 bases and 0 bases respectively, with 8 bases between them. From germline, CDR1 is SGHRS and CDR2 YFSETQ. The CDR3 bases are TGCGCCAGCAGCCAAGCCTCCTCTGGAAACACCATATATTTT. This encodes CASSQASSGNTIYF.

The V gene is TRBV6-5, the J gene TRBJ2-2; D gene uncertain. From germline, CDR1 is MNHEY and CDR2 SVGAGI. The ends were cut back, 0 bases at V and 1 base at J, with 12 bases in the middle. The CDR3 is 17 amino acids. CDR3 in DNA: TGTGCCAGCAGTTACTCGATAGTTGGGGAGAACACCGGGGAGCTGTTTTTT. It specifies CASSYSIVGENTGELFF.

V is TRBV7-9 and J is TRBJ1-1, with D possibly TRBD1 on 6 matching bases. The germline gives CDR1 SEHNR, CDR2 FQNEAQ (reference sequence). CDR3 length: 12 residues. As DNA, the CDR3 is TGTGCAGACAGGACCTTGAACACTGAAGCTTTCTTT. It translates to CADRTLNTEAFF.

CDR3 DNA: TGCGCCAGCAGCCCAAGTCAACGGAAGTACACCGGGGAGCTGTTTTTT. Its translation is CASSPSQRKYTGELFF. The chain couples TRBV4-3 to TRBJ2-2; D is unresolved. The CDR3 is 16 residues long. Germline CDR1 LGHNA, CDR2 YSLEER. V lost 4 bases and J lost 3, with 15 bases in between.

The chain uses TRBV18 and TRBJ2-7, with a weak D call TRBD2 (5 bases). Per germline, CDR1 KGHSH and CDR2 LQKENI. V lost 0 bases and J lost 2, with 11 bases in between. The CDR3 contains 15 residues. The CDR3 DNA reads TGTGCCAGCTCACCACCCTTCCCCGGGACCTACGAGCAGTACTTC. It encodes CASSPPFPGTYEQYF.

The rearrangement uses TRBV7-2 and TRBJ1-4, with D possibly matching TRBD1 (5 bases). CDR1 SGHTA and CDR2 FQGNSA come from the germline V gene. The CDR3 is 15 amino acids. Trimming removed 1 base at V and 10 bases at J, with 16 bases between. CDR3 nucleotides: TGTGCCAGCAGCTTAGTTGGGGGGTATGTGGTAAAACTGTTTTTT. It encodes CASSLVGGYVVKLFF.

V usage is TRBV7-3 and J usage is TRBJ2-5; TRBD1 matches 10 bases. Looked up from germline, CDR1 is SGHTA and CDR2 is FQGTGA. This CDR3 is built from 15 residues. The V and J ends lost 4 bases and 6 bases, in that order; junction bases with no gene match: 8. The CDR3 loop reads CASSSGTGAKKTQYF. The CDR3 DNA is TGTGCCAGCAGCTCAGGGACAGGGGCTAAGAAGACCCAGTACTTC. Variable domain in full (rest from reference TRBV7-3 and TRBJ2-5): GAGVSQTPSNKVTEKGKYVELRCDPISGHTALYWYRQSLGQGPEFLIYFQGTGAADDSGLPNDRFFAVRPEGSVSTLKIQRTERGDSAVYLCASSSGTGAKKTQYFGPGTRLLVL.

This clonotype came up a few times. The rearrangement links TRBV20-1 to TRBJ2-7, with 10 bases lining up with TRBD1. The CDR3 is made up of 14 amino acids. Germline V lookup: CDR1 DFQATT, CDR2 SNEGSKA (reference sequence). The junction had 6 bases not matched to a gene; V was cut back by 4 bases and J by 3 bases. The CDR3 bases are TGCAGTGCTACCGGGACAGGGGATTTCTACGAGCAGTACGTC. This gives the protein CSATGTGDFYEQYV.